The clone carrying this T cell receptor beta chain was counted ten times or more. On each TCR cDNA molecule, a unique molecular identifier was present. TCRdb redid the calling of the 5' RACE reads with MiXCR, one entry per CDR3 protein. The profile shows some 41,000 distinct CDR3 sequences, 6% to 7% of them singletons. These data are taken from a study of spatial heterogeneity in lung cancer. Sample time point: sample taken at primary tumor resection. The study sequenced unsorted whole RNA from tumor, nontumor lung or frozen PBMC. Untreated early-stage non-small cell lung cancer patients, 55 to 85 in total, were the donors. The origin of this receptor is a female donor with early-stage non-small cell lung cancer. The sample here was PBMCs, taken at surgery.

The CDR3 DNA follows: TGTGCCAGCAGCCGGGACCCGGGGTGGGATACGCAGTATTTT. This sequence encodes CASSRDPGWDTQYF. The chain recombines TRBV7-8 with TRBJ2-3; either TRBD1 or TRBD2 may supply D (5 bases each). Between the trimmed V and J ends, which lost 5 bases and 6 bases, there was a span of 15 bases. Per germline, CDR1 SGHVS and CDR2 FQNEAQ. This CDR3 spans 14 amino acids.